This T cell receptor (beta chain) was captured by sequencing in a study of blood T cell repertoires in COVID-19 (dated by TCRdb to about 2020). With respect to the entire study: Samples covering the acute and convalescent phases of COVID-19 were provided by collaborators in the United States, Italy and Spain. The dataset comprised deeply sampled blood TCRbeta repertoires from subjects exposed to, actively infected with, or recovered from COVID-19. A freely available public database, intended as a resource for researchers studying the immune response to SARS-CoV-2, is where the repertoires were released. Sample metadata almost always included a de-identified subject ID, COVID-19 status, age in years and sex. The samples were drawn from two sources: the first 160 participants of the ongoing ImmuneRACE study, and 1,200 or so subjects contributed by 6 global collaborators. Where available, HLA class I and class II types were obtained from metadata supplied by the sample provider rather than from assay-based typing. The material from the prospective study consisted of cDNA or gDNA derived from T cells, B-cell-depleted T cells, or PBMCs.

The collaborating institutions used their own protocols to collect whole blood in K2EDTA tubes. Collaborator samples were shipped for TCRbeta analysis as frozen whole blood, isolated PBMCs, or DNA extracted from either sample type. The trim is 1 base for V and 6 bases for J, with a gap of 15 bases between the germline ends. For CDR1 and CDR2, the germline V gene lists LGHNA and YSLEER. From the cysteine through the phenylalanine, the CDR3 covers 15 amino acids. The DNA shown is the 45-base CDR3, in frame from base 1. The immunoSEQ Assay, a bias-controlled multiplex PCR, was used to amplify TCRbeta CDR3 regions from genomic DNA. The authors' analysis ran thus. Within the assay, amplification of reference gene primers was used to estimate how many nucleated cells each sample contained. Sequence reads were collapsed and filtered to measure the absolute abundance of every unique TCRbeta CDR3 rearrangement. For each sample, productive Simpson clonality was calculated by taking the square root of Simpson's diversity index across productive rearrangements. The table comes from immuneACCESS by way of TCRdb, which keeps in-frame sequences with V and J called. Part of the clones is missing from these tables; in studies checked, under half for an unresolved V gene and the rest for unknown reasons. The V and J calls and the clone size are those of that table, but D and trimming were determined from the DNA. This sample gives roughly 140,000 clones in total; around 84% of them show up just once. The ten largest clones take up less than 5.5% of the sample.

Findings and caveats that apply to the study as a whole: How much clinical and demographic metadata was included differed by source and by participant, and the metadata was provided uncurated.

On this clone: The target of this receptor is not known. Qualities for individual bases were not recorded, and no much larger clone is one base off.

Sequencing was carried out using peripheral blood. The chain was built from TRBV4-3 and TRBJ1-2; the best D guess is TRBD1, with 5 bases matching. This TCR derives from a woman between 45 and 65 years old with acute or convalescent COVID-19. The CDR3 is CASSQGPGRLDGYTF. The DNA reads TGCGCCAGCAGCCAAGGGCCAGGGAGGCTGGATGGCTACACCTTC.